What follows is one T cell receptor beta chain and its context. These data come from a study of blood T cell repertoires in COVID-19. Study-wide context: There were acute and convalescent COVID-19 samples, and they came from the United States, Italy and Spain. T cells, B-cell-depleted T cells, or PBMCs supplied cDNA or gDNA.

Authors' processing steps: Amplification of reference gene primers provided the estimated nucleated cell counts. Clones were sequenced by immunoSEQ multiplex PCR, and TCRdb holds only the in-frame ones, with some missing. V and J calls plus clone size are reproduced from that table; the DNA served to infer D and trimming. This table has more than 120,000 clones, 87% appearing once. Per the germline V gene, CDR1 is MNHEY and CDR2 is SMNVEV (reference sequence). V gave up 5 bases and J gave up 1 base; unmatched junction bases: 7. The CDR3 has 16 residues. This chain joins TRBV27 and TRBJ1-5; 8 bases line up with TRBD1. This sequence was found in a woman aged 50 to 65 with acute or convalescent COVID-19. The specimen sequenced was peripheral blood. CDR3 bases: TGTGCCAGCAGTCCCTGGACAGGGTTCAGCAATCAGCCCCAGCATTTT. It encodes CASSPWTGFSNQPQHF.